The source of this T cell receptor (beta chain) is a study of blood T cells in healthy people across ages (dated by TCRdb to the mid-2010s). About the full investigation: In model experiments, template switching captured roughly one uniquely barcoded TCR beta cDNA molecule for every two T cells. The donors were divided into four age groups: young (average 16 years), middle-aged (about 39), aged (about 62) and long-lived (82). The study analyzed two additional independent replicas of 1 million unique cDNA reads from the same blood draw for two donors, one aged 18 to 29 and one aged 80 or older. Age-related changes in TCR beta repertoire diversity were measured in the study by deep sequencing normalized with unique cDNA molecular identifiers. Donors of different ages were randomly distributed across sequencing lanes to avoid experimental bias.

General findings and caveats noted by the study authors: Because profiling used bulk unsorted PBMCs, naive and antigen-experienced compartments could not be compared conclusively. A strong correlation was found between observed TCR beta diversity and the percentage of naive T cells measured by flow cytometry. Compared with the aged group, more naive CD4+ T cells, fewer expanded clones and increased TCR diversity were shown by the long-lived group, suggesting age selection. As age increased, observed TCR beta diversity per million T cells dropped in a roughly linear way, and a significant reduction was already evident by age around 41. Estimates of total diversity based on one million sequenced T cells were regarded as lower bounds and as underestimates. Because the CMV infection status of the donors was unknown, age-related changes in expanded clonotypes may potentially have been confounded.

This clonotype has more than one count but fewer than ten. There is no known antigen for this receptor. Per-base quality was not reported, and no clone a single base away is much larger than it. Receptor amplification or capture employed 5' RACE. Sequenced on an Illumina HiSeq 2500. A second roughly 7 to 11 cycle PCR used a sample-barcoded 5' primer and a J-beta primer mix. A unique molecular identifier was introduced onto each TCR beta cDNA molecule by a template-switch 5' adaptor carrying 12 random nucleotides. Each sample yielded at least 3 million CDR3-containing paired-end reads. The Mint cDNA synthesis kit, primed by a TRBC-specific oligonucleotide, was used to synthesize first-strand cDNA from all RNA. All cDNA was treated with uracil-DNA glycosylase and then went through a first 18-cycle PCR with the universal primers M1SS and BC2_uni_R. The original pipeline was this. Each sample was normalized by randomly selecting 1 million high-quality reads, each carrying a distinct molecular identifier. Reads with shared molecular identifiers were discarded instead of being binned into consensus sequences. MiTCR, run with a Q25 quality threshold and the strictest error-elimination algorithm, handled CDR3 identification, clonotype clustering and error correction. A nonparametric unseen species model with Euler transformation was used to estimate lower-bound total TCR beta diversity. TCRdb trimmed the raw reads at Q25, called clones with MiXCR and kept productive beta chains. Rows with one shared CDR3 protein collapse into an entry with the most common genes and DNA. These V and J calls rely on TCRdb rather than the paper's analysis. Counted in this sample were hundreds of thousands of distinct CDR3 sequences; about 48% of them appeared once. Jointly, the top ten make up roughly an eighth of the sample.

For CDR1 and CDR2, the germline V gene (reference sequence) lists DFQATT and SNEGSKA. Deletion took 1 base off V and 5 bases off J, with a span of 11 bases between the germline ends. The CDR3, from cysteine to phenylalanine, totals 14 residues. Of all the DNA, just the CDR3 is kept, 42 bases in frame from base 1. The roughly 39 donors, aged 6 to 90 years, were systemically healthy Caucasian individuals from Russia. Each donor gave 8 to 10 milliliters of peripheral blood, drawn into EDTA-treated Vacutainer tubes. PBMCs were isolated by Ficoll-Paque density-gradient centrifugation, with at least 7 million obtained per sample. Trizol reagent was used to extract total RNA from the PBMCs, yielding at least 6 micrograms per sample. The percentages of naive CD45RAhigh/CD27high T cells were determined by flow cytometry on a PBMC aliquot from every donor.

The receptor's source is a man between 25 and 39 years old in good health. Sequencing used blood. Recombination connected TRBV20-1 to TRBJ1-4; the D region possibly corresponds to TRBD1 (5 bases align). The CDR3 corresponds to CSARAGTGNEKLFF. The DNA sequence is TGCAGTGCTAGAGCCGGGACTGGGAATGAAAAACTGTTTTTT.